The 21 T cell receptor beta chains presented below share a single source sample, sequenced in a study of blood T cell repertoires in COVID-19. Only in-frame clones appear in the TCRdb table, and some are missing; sequencing was by immunoSEQ multiplex PCR. The sample contains tens of thousands of clones, 85% to 90% of which appear only once. Material: peripheral blood. All receptors come from a man aged 55-75 years with active or convalescent COVID-19.

V is TRBV10-1 and J is TRBJ2-1; 8 bases are a match to TRBD2. The V segment lost 2 bases and the J segment 4 bases; nucleotides outside the gene matches: 1. CDR1 is WNHNN and CDR2 is SYGVQD in the germline V gene (reference sequence). This CDR3 is 14 amino acids long. The CDR3 region has the DNA TGCGCCAGCAGTGAGGCTAGCGGGTACAATGAGCAGTTCTTC. The encoded protein is CASSEASGYNEQFF.

The V gene is TRBV24-1, the J gene TRBJ1-5, with 7 bases matching TRBD1. Per germline, CDR1 KGHDR and CDR2 SFDVKD. This CDR3 spans 18 amino acids. Trimming at V came to 10 bases and at J to 4 bases, leaving 21 bases not matched to a gene. CDR3 residues: CATRFFGPTGQRNQPQHF. CDR3 nucleotide sequence: TGTGCCACGAGGTTTTTCGGGCCTACGGGACAGCGAAATCAGCCCCAGCATTTT.

This clone was seen just once. The rearrangement uses TRBV5-1 and TRBJ2-5, with 8 bases matching TRBD2. This CDR3 contains 14 residues. Germline V gene lookup returns CDR1 SGHRS and CDR2 YFSETQ. The ends lost 4 bases at V and 2 bases at J; junction bases unmatched: 4. CDR3 sequence (DNA): TGCGCCAGCAGCCCCGGGGGGGGACAAGAGACCCAGTACTTC. Translated, it gives CASSPGGGQETQYF.

Only a few counts were recorded for this clone. The rearrangement joins TRBV28 to TRBJ2-2, with 7 nucleotides matching TRBD2. Germline CDR1 reads MDHEN; CDR2 reads SYDVKM. CDR3 length: 21 amino acids. V shed 3 bases, J shed 1 base, and the junction held 20 bases outside the gene matches. DNA of the CDR3: TGTGCCAGCAGTTTCGGCCCTTCTCTAGCGGTGAAGGGAAGGAACACCGGGGAGCTGTTTTTT. This encodes CASSFGPSLAVKGRNTGELFF.

The chain couples TRBV5-1 to TRBJ1-1, with TRBD1 matching 7 bases. Trimming cost V 0 bases and J 2 bases; bases outside gene matches: 7. Germline V gene lookup returns CDR1 SGHRS and CDR2 YFSETQ. The CDR3 covers 16 residues. This chain's CDR3 is CASSLEQGIGNTEAFF. In nucleotides, the CDR3 is TGCGCCAGCAGCTTGGAACAGGGGATTGGCAACACTGAAGCTTTCTTT.

V is TRBV28 and J is TRBJ2-4, with 10 bases that match TRBD2. The CDR3 has 15 amino acids. Germline CDR1 MDHEN, CDR2 SYDVKM. The J segment lost 7 bases and the V segment lost 7 bases, leaving 10 bases of the junction unmatched. The CDR3 here is CASTIGAGGMNIQYF. For the CDR3, the DNA is TGTGCCAGCACCATAGGAGCGGGAGGGATGAACATTCAGTACTTC.

The chain joins TRBV9 to TRBJ2-7; possibly TRBD2 for D (5 bases). This CDR3 has 13 residues. Trimming shortened V by 2 bases and J by 3 bases, and 9 bases separated the two germline ends. The germline V gene encodes CDR1 SGDLS and CDR2 YYNGEE. This CDR3 is CASSVAAGYEQYF. CDR3 DNA sequence: TGTGCCAGCAGCGTCGCTGCGGGCTACGAGCAGTACTTC.

This chain joins TRBV6-6 and TRBJ2-7; TRBD1 aligns across 8 bases. J gave up 2 bases and V 0 bases, and 0 bases lay outside the gene matches. The CDR3 spans 14 residues. Germline-derived CDR1 and CDR2 are MNHNY and SVGAGI (reference sequence). This CDR3 is CASSYSDRAYEQYF. CDR3 sequence (DNA): TGTGCCAGCAGTTACTCGGACAGGGCCTACGAGCAGTACTTC.

This sequence joins TRBV2 and TRBJ1-6; TRBD1 is a possible D gene (6 bases). Trimming pared 6 bases from V and 6 bases from J, leaving 12 bases between. CDR3 size: 14 residues. From germline, CDR1 is SNHLY and CDR2 FYNNEI. Here the CDR3 reads CASRMTGRNSPLHF. The CDR3 DNA sequence: TGTGCCAGCAGAATGACAGGACGTAATTCACCCCTCCACTTT. Full variable domain (rest looked up from reference TRBV2 and TRBJ1-6): EPEVTQTPSHQVTQMGQEVILRCVPISNHLYFYWYRQILGQKVEFLVSFYNNEISEKSEIFDDQFSVERPDGSNFTLKIRSTKLEDSAMYFCASRMTGRNSPLHFGNGTRLTVT.

CDR3 loop: CASSLTRDKSPQHF. The CDR3 bases are TGTGCCAGCAGTCTGACCAGGGATAAGTCGCCCCAGCATTTT. The chain carries TRBV7-2 and TRBJ1-5; weak D call: TRBD1 (5 bases). CDR1 is SGHTA, CDR2 FQGNSA, per germline. The CDR3 is made up of 14 amino acids. Trimming took 6 bases from V and 9 from J, leaving 18 bases between them.

The chain couples TRBV27 to TRBJ2-7; 7 nucleotides line up with TRBD2. Germline V gene data show CDR1 as MNHEY and CDR2 as SMNVEV (reference sequence). The CDR3 is made up of 17 amino acids. The V segment lost 2 bases and the J segment 4 bases; nucleotides outside the gene matches: 14. CDR3 protein: CASSLGLSGGIRYEQYF. CDR3 in DNA: TGTGCCAGCAGTTTAGGGCTATCGGGAGGCATTCGGTACGAGCAGTACTTC.

The chain joins TRBV5-1 to TRBJ2-7; no clear D. The CDR3 loop spans 13 amino acids. V shed 4 bases and J shed 5 bases, with 13 bases lying between them. Germline V CDR1 and CDR2: SGHRS, YFSETQ. CDR3 in amino acids: CASSPNHNNEQYF. CDR3 nucleotide sequence: TGCGCCAGCAGCCCCAATCACAACAACGAGCAGTACTTC.

V usage is TRBV28 and J usage is TRBJ2-7, with no clear D. CDR3 length equals 13 residues. The ends were cut back, 3 bases at V and 2 bases at J, with 8 bases in the middle. Germline-derived CDR1 and CDR2 are MDHEN and SYDVKM. The CDR3 DNA reads TGTGCCAGCAGTTTGGGCAAGACCTACGAGCAGTACTTC. This sequence encodes CASSLGKTYEQYF.

V gene TRBV4-2 combines with J gene TRBJ2-7; 7 nucleotides match TRBD1. Per germline, CDR1 LGHNA and CDR2 YNFKEQ. V shed 1 base, J shed 2 bases, and the junction held 8 bases outside the gene matches. The CDR3 consists of 16 residues. CDR3 nucleotides: TGTGCCAGCAGCCAAGGGGAAGGGGGCGCCCCCTACGAGCAGTACTTC. Its translation is CASSQGEGGAPYEQYF.

V and J are TRBV2 and TRBJ2-2; D not resolved. Looked up from germline, CDR1 is SNHLY and CDR2 is FYNNEI. Trimming removed 4 bases from V and 1 base from J, with 7 bases in between. This CDR3 has 14 residues. This chain's CDR3 is CASSGSRNTGELFF. CDR3 bases: TGTGCCAGCAGTGGATCGAGGAACACCGGGGAGCTGTTTTTT.

The rearrangement links TRBV7-9 to TRBJ2-1; tentative D call: TRBD1 (5 bases). This CDR3 contains 16 residues. V was trimmed by 3 bases and J by 2 bases, leaving 14 bases between them. Germline values: CDR1 SEHNR, CDR2 FQNEAQ (reference sequence). CDR3 protein: CASSFGWTRAYNEQFF. Written as DNA, the CDR3 is TGTGCCAGCAGCTTCGGGTGGACAAGAGCCTACAATGAGCAGTTCTTC.

The chain combines TRBV6-1 with TRBJ2-1; maybe TRBD1 (6 bases). Germline values: CDR1 MNHNS, CDR2 SASEGT. V lost 2 bases, J lost 6 bases, and 20 bases lay in between. The CDR3 is 17 residues long. Written as DNA, the CDR3 is TGTGCCAGCAGTGAACGATATCGTGGGGGCGTTATCAATGAGCAGTTCTTC. Translated, it gives CASSERYRGGVINEQFF.

CDR3 DNA: TGTGCCAGCTCACCGTTCAAGGGGGACCAGTTGGTGGTCCAGTACTTC. Protein product: CASSPFKGDQLVVQYF. The chain couples TRBV18 to TRBJ2-5; maybe TRBD1 (6 bases). With 3 bases removed from V and 10 bases from J, the gap between germline ends came to 24 bases. The CDR3 is made up of 16 amino acids. The germline gives CDR1 KGHSH, CDR2 LQKENI.

A few counts support this clone. The chain is built from TRBV4-1 and TRBJ1-5; D may be TRBD1 (5 bases). CDR3 length equals 16 residues. The V end was cut by 1 base, the J end by 7 bases, with 17 bases between. CDR1 is MGHRA and CDR2 is YSYEKL in the germline V gene. This CDR3 reads CASSQVQGMRIQPQHF. CDR3 nucleotides: TGCGCCAGCAGCCAAGTTCAGGGTATGAGGATCCAGCCCCAGCATTTT.

The rearrangement links TRBV11-2 to TRBJ2-3, with D maybe TRBD1 (6 bases). Trimming removed 3 bases from V and 0 bases from J, with 10 bases in between. The CDR3 covers 15 residues. Germline V gene lookup returns CDR1 SGHAT and CDR2 FQNNGV. The chain's CDR3 is CASSFTGSSTDTQYF. The CDR3 nucleotides read TGTGCCAGCAGCTTTACAGGGTCTAGCACAGATACGCAGTATTTT.

V gene TRBV24-1 combines with J gene TRBJ2-3, with 8 bases lining up with TRBD2. The CDR3 is made up of 17 amino acids. Germline CDR1 is KGHDR and CDR2 is SFDVKD. V lost 0 bases, J lost 5 bases, and 9 bases stayed unmatched. CDR3 protein: CATSDLTSGRPVDTQYF. CDR3 nucleotides: TGTGCCACCAGTGATTTGACTAGCGGTCGTCCTGTAGATACGCAGTATTTT.